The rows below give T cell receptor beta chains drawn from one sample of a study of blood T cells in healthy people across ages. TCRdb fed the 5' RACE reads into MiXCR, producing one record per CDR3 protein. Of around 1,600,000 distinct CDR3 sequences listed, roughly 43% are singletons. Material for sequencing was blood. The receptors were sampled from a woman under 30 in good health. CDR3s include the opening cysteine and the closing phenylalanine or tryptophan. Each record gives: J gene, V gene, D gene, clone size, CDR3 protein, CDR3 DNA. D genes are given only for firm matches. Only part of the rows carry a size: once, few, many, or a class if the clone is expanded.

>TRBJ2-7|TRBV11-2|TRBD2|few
CASSLFLAGDSYEQYF
TGTGCCAGCAGCTTATTTTTAGCGGGAGACTCCTACGAGCAGTACTTC
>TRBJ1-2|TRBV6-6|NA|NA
CASSGGPSDYTF
TGTGCCAGCAGCGGAGGGCCTAGTGACTACACCTTC
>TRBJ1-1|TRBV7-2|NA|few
CASSLSAGLVNTEAFF
TGTGCCAGCAGCTTATCAGCAGGGTTGGTTAACACTGAAGCTTTCTTT
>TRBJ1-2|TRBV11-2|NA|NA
CASSPGRAGWYTF
TGTGCCAGCAGCCCGGGGAGGGCAGGGTGGTACACCTTC
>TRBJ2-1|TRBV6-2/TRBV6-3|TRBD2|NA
CASSYLSGTNEQFF
TGTGCCAGCAGTTACCTTAGCGGGACGAATGAGCAGTTCTTC
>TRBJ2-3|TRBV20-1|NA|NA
CSASFGGPGSTQYF
TGCAGTGCTAGCTTCGGGGGGCCGGGGAGTACGCAGTATTTT
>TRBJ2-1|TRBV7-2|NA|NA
CASTRQNGYNEQFF
TGTGCCAGCACAAGACAGAATGGCTACAATGAGCAGTTCTTC
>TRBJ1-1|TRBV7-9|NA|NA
CASSPIGTTANTEAFF
TGTGCCAGCAGCCCGATCGGGACAACAGCGAACACTGAAGCTTTCTTT
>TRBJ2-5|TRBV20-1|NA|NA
CSATRDGAGQETQYF
TGCAGTGCCACTAGAGATGGGGCAGGGCAAGAGACCCAGTACTTC
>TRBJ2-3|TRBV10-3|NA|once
CAISSPSGGSDTQYF
TGTGCCATCAGCTCTCCGAGCGGAGGGTCAGATACGCAGTATTTT
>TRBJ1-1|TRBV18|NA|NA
CASSPPGARTNTEAFF
TGTGCCAGCTCACCACCGGGGGCTAGAACGAACACTGAAGCTTTCTTT
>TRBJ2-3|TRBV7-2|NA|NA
CASSLTMLLNTDTQYF
TGTGCCAGCAGCTTAACAATGCTCCTCAACACAGATACGCAGTATTTT
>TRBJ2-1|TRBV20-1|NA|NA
CSARDTSRAYNEQFF
TGCAGTGCTAGAGATACAAGCCGGGCCTACAATGAGCAGTTCTTC
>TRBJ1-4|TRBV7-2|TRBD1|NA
CASSLDRGLNEKLFF
TGTGCCAGCAGCTTAGACAGGGGCCTAAATGAAAAACTGTTTTTT
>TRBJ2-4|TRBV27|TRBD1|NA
CASSFQGDRNIQYF
TGTGCCAGCAGCTTTCAGGGGGATCGAAACATTCAGTACTTC
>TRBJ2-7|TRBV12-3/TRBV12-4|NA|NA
CASRGRGSSYNEQYF
TGTGCCAGCAGGGGGAGGGGGAGCTCCTACAATGAGCAGTACTTC
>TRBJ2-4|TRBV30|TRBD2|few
CAGGGAKNIQYF
TGTGCCGGCGGGGGGGCTAAAAACATTCAGTACTTC
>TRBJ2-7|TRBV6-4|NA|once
CASSAYPSSYNEQYF
TGTGCCAGCAGTGCCTATCCTAGCTCCTACAATGAGCAGTACTTC
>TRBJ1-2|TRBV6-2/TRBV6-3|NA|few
CASSYLGQSGYTF
TGTGCCAGCAGTTACCTCGGACAGTCTGGCTACACCTTC
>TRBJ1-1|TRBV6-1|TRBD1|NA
CASIGSDRRWEGTEAFF
TGTGCCAGCATCGGATCGGACAGGCGATGGGAGGGTACTGAAGCTTTCTTT
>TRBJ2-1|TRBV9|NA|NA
CASSVARANEQFF
TGTGCCAGCAGCGTAGCCAGGGCCAATGAGCAGTTCTTC
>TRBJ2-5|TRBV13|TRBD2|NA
CASSLEGSSGSTEQYF
TGTGCCAGCAGCTTAGAGGGGTCTAGCGGGAGTACTGAGCAGTACTTC
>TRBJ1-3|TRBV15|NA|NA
CATEAGSSGNTIYF
TGTGCCACGGAAGCGGGAAGCTCTGGAAACACCATATATTTT